This T cell receptor (beta chain) derives from a study of blood T cell repertoires in COVID-19. The CDR3 has 15 amino acids. V was clipped by 5 bases and J by 8 bases; unmatched bases: 12. Per the germline V gene, CDR1 is SGDLS and CDR2 is YYNGEE. Generated by immunoSEQ multiplex PCR, the TCRdb table keeps only in-frame clones and is missing some. The top ten clones hold roughly 2.8% of a sample with some 270,000 clones, roughly 90% of them seen once. Assignment of participants to cohorts was predicated upon participant-reported clinical history. The chain couples TRBV9 to TRBJ1-2, with TRBD1 matching 10 bases. The clonotype originates from a man aged 35 to 55 who had been exposed to COVID-19. Sequencing used PBMCs or T cells enriched from blood (not recorded which). DNA for the CDR3: TGTGCCAGCAGTTCGGACGGGACAGGGGATGAAGGCTACACCTTC. This gives the protein CASSSDGTGDEGYTF.